The 10 T cell receptor beta chains reported below all come from one sample, sequenced in a study of T cell responses to AZD1222 COVID-19 vaccine. The table came from immunoSEQ multiplex PCR; TCRdb's copy has only in-frame clones and leaves some out. This repertoire shows 150,000 to 200,000 clones, roughly 92% found once; its top ten account for 2.6%. The source material was peripheral blood, sampled on day 0 of AZD1222 vaccination. Receptors were obtained from an adult in good health.

The V call is TRBV16, the J call TRBJ2-7; D call uncertain. Germline loops: CDR1 KGHSY, CDR2 FQNENV. The CDR3 is 13 residues long. Trimming took off 3 bases at V and 6 bases at J, with 12 bases between the two ends. The CDR3 region has the DNA TGTGCCAGCAGCCACCATGTCAGGCCCGAGCAGTACTTC. Protein: CASSHHVRPEQYF.

The chain combines TRBV11-2 with TRBJ1-2; unclear D gene. Germline loops: CDR1 SGHAT, CDR2 FQNNGV. Deletions cut 1 base from V and 4 bases from J, with 10 bases between. The CDR3 covers 14 residues. CDR3 coding DNA: TGTGCCAGCAGCTTAGGAGGTCAAGTCTATGGCTACACCTTC. It yields the protein CASSLGGQVYGYTF. Variable domain in full (rest from reference TRBV11-2 and TRBJ1-2): EAGVAQSPRYKIIEKRQSVAFWCNPISGHATLYWYQQILGQGPKLLIQFQNNGVVDDSQLPKDRFSAERLKGVDSTLKIQPAKLEDSAVYLCASSLGGQVYGYTFGSGTRLTVV.

The chain joins TRBV25-1 to TRBJ2-3; D possibly corresponds to TRBD2 (5 bases). CDR3 length: 16 amino acids. V gave up 3 bases and J gave up 2 bases, with 15 bases separating them. CDR1 is MGHDK and CDR2 is SYGVNS in the germline V gene. The DNA of the CDR3 is TGTGCCAGCAGTGACCATAGTCCCGGGAACACAGATACGCAGTATTTT. As protein: CASSDHSPGNTDTQYF.

The chain couples TRBV14 to TRBJ2-1, with D tentatively TRBD2 (5 bases). CDR3 length equals 13 residues. Germline values: CDR1 SGHDN, CDR2 FVKESK. V lost 4 bases and J lost 4, with 8 bases in between. The CDR3: CASSLRRYNEQFF. The CDR3 DNA reads TGTGCCAGCAGCCTCAGGAGGTACAATGAGCAGTTCTTC.

The rearrangement links TRBV29-1 to TRBJ2-7, with TRBD2 matching over 8 bases. The CDR3 has 14 amino acids. The V gene's germline CDR1 is SQVTM and CDR2 ANQGSEA. V shed 3 bases, J shed 2 bases, and the junction held 6 bases outside the gene matches. The chain's CDR3 is CSVEASGQPYEQYF. The CDR3 DNA sequence: TGCAGCGTTGAGGCTAGCGGGCAACCCTACGAGCAGTACTTC.

This clone was observed a few times. The genes are TRBV7-2 and TRBJ1-1; D is uncertain. Germline lookup yields CDR1 SGHTA and CDR2 FQGNSA. The ends were cut back, 6 bases at V and 4 bases at J, with 15 bases in the middle. CDR3 length: 14 amino acids. CDR3 sequence: CASRLRTLGTEAFF. CDR3 bases: TGTGCCAGCAGGCTAAGAACTCTGGGCACTGAAGCTTTCTTT.

The gene calls are TRBV3-1 (or the pseudogene TRBV3-2) and TRBJ2-1; 13 nucleotides agree with TRBD2. V shed 1 base and J 9 bases; nucleotides not matched to a gene: 3. Germline CDR1 reads LGHDT; CDR2 reads YNNKEL (reference sequence). The CDR3 extends over 15 amino acids. In nucleotides, the CDR3 is TGTGCCAGCAGCCAAGGCGGGACTAGCGGGACTGAGCAGTTCTTC. This codes for CASSQGGTSGTEQFF.

As to this clone: Compared with germline, one end of the junction differs, possibly owing to a read error. The V and J genes are TRBV4-1 and TRBJ2-2; the match to TRBD2 covers 8 bases. Germline V gene data show CDR1 as MGHRA and CDR2 as YSYEKL. The CDR3 sequence is 13 residues long. The CDR3 DNA reads as TGCGCCTGCAGCGGGAGTGTCACCGGGGAGCTGTTTTTT. Translating it yields CACSGSVTGELFF.

The J gene is TRBJ1-4, the V gene TRBV29-1, with TRBD1 identical over 7 bases. This CDR3 comprises 12 residues. The V segment lost 0 bases and the J segment 8 bases; nucleotides outside the gene matches: 0. The V gene's germline CDR1 is SQVTM and CDR2 ANQGSEA. The CDR3 is CSVEDRGEKLFF. The CDR3 DNA sequence: TGCAGCGTTGAAGACAGGGGGGAAAAACTGTTTTTT.

The J gene is TRBJ1-5, the V gene TRBV3-1 (or the pseudogene TRBV3-2); D gene uncertain. This CDR3 is built from 17 residues. CDR1 is LGHDT, CDR2 YNNKEL, per germline (reference sequence). V dropped 0 bases and J dropped 0 bases, with 12 bases sitting between them. This chain's CDR3 is CASSQEGEGVSNQPQHF. CDR3 in DNA: TGTGCCAGCAGCCAAGAAGGCGAGGGTGTTAGCAATCAGCCCCAGCATTTT.